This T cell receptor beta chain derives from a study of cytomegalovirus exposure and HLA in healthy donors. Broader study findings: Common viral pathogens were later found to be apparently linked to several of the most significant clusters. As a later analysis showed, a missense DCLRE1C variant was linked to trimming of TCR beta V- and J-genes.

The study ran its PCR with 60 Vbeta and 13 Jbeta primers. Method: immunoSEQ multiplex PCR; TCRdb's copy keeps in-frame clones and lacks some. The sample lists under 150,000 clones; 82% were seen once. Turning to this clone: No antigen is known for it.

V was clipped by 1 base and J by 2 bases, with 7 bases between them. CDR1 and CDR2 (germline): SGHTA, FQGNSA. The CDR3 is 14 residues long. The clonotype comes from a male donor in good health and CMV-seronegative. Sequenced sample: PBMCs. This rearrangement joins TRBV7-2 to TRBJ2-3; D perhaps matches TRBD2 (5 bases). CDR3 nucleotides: TGTGCCAGCAGCTTAGGCGGGTACACAGATACGCAGTATTTT. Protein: CASSLGGYTDTQYF.